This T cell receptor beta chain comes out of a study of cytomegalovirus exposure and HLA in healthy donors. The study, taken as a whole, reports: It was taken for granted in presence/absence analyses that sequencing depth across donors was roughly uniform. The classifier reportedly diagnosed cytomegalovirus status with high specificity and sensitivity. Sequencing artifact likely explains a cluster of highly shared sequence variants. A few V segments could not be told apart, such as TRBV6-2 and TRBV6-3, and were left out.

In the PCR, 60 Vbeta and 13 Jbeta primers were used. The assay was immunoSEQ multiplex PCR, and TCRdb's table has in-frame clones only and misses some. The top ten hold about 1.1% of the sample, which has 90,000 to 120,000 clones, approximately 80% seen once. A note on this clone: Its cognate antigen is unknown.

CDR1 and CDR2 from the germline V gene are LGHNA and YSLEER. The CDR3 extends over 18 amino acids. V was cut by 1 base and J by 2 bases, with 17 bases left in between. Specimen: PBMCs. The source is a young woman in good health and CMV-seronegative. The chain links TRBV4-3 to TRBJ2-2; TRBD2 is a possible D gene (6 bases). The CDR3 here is CASSQVWSREVNTGELFF. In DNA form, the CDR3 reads TGCGCCAGCAGCCAAGTATGGTCGAGGGAGGTCAACACCGGGGAGCTGTTTTTT.